The T cell receptor beta chain under discussion was sequenced for a study of blood T cells in healthy people across ages (dated by TCRdb to 2015 to 2017). For context, the study as a whole: In model experiments, roughly one uniquely barcoded TCR beta cDNA molecule per two T cells was captured by template switching. Age-related changes in TCR beta repertoire diversity were measured in the study by deep sequencing normalized with unique cDNA molecular identifiers. The donors were split into four age groups: young (average about 16 years), middle-aged (roughly 39), aged (roughly 60) and long-lived (approximately 80). For two donors (one aged 18 to 29 and one aged 80 or older), the study analyzed two additional independent replicas of 1 million unique cDNA reads from the same blood draw.

Receptor libraries were prepared by 5' RACE. Sequencing used an Illumina HiSeq 2500. A second PCR of roughly 6 to 11 cycles was performed with a sample-barcoded 5' primer and a J-beta primer mix. A template-switch 5' adaptor carrying 12 random nucleotides introduced a unique molecular identifier onto each TCR beta cDNA molecule. Each sample yielded at least 3 million CDR3-containing paired-end reads. First-strand cDNA was synthesized from all RNA with the Mint cDNA synthesis kit, primed by a TRBC-specific oligonucleotide. After uracil-DNA glycosylase treatment, a first 18-cycle PCR used universal primers M1SS and BC2_uni_R on all cDNA. The authors' pipeline ran thus. For normalization, 1 million high-quality reads, each with a distinct molecular identifier, were randomly selected from each sample. Instead of being binned into consensus sequences, reads that shared molecular identifiers were thrown out. CDR3 identification, clonotype clustering and error correction used MiTCR with a Q25 quality threshold and the strictest error-elimination algorithm. A nonparametric unseen species model with Euler transformation was used to estimate a lower bound on total TCR beta diversity. The raw public data were reprocessed by TCRdb itself: fastp quality trimming at Q25, MiXCR clonotype calling, in-frame beta chains only. Merged by CDR3 protein, the rows form single entries marked with the most common genes and DNA. TCRdb's processing, not the authors' own work, is the source of the V and J calls. The sample includes fewer than 600,000 distinct CDR3 sequences, with 25% to 35% observed a single time. The ten largest clones capture about 3.9% of the sample.

In its sample, this clonotype was seen a few times. What this receptor recognizes is not known. Base qualities are not recorded, but no much larger clone differs from it by a single base. Donors were a few dozen systemically healthy Caucasian individuals from Russia aged roughly 6 to 95 years. Each donor gave approximately 9.3 milliliters of peripheral blood, collected into EDTA-treated Vacutainer tubes. PBMCs were isolated by Ficoll-Paque density-gradient centrifugation, with at least 6 million obtained per sample. Trizol reagent was used to extract total RNA from PBMCs, with at least 5 micrograms per sample. For every donor, an aliquot of PBMCs went through flow cytometry to measure the percentages of naive CD45RAhigh/CD27high T cells. Findings and caveats that apply to the study as a whole: There was a strong correlation between observed TCR beta diversity and the percentage of naive T cells measured by flow cytometry. Estimates of total diversity from one million sequenced T cells were regarded as lower bounds and underestimates. Observed TCR beta diversity per million T cells fell roughly linearly with age, and a significant reduction was already apparent by age approximately 40. Because profiling used bulk unsorted PBMCs, naive and antigen-experienced compartments could not be compared conclusively. Because the CMV infection status of the donors was unknown, age-related changes in expanded clonotypes may potentially have been confounded. Compared with the aged group, the long-lived group had more naive CD4+ T cells, fewer expanded clones and increased TCR diversity, suggesting age selection.

Another study also made use of these data, one on T cells of mothers and their children. The second publication reports: Nine systemically healthy Caucasian individuals, comprising three mothers and their six children, were included as donors. cDNA synthesis used all of the extracted RNA, with 1.5 ug of RNA in each 15 ul reaction. In the second PCR, the M1S primer added sample barcodes and 2-4 random nucleotides. Over 9 million TCR beta CDR3 reads were obtained for each mother, and about 3 million reads were obtained for each child. In both related and unrelated pairs, thymic selection shapes the output of TCR recombination in a similar way, with inherited differences having only a minor effect. Normalized repertoire overlap in related mother-child pairs was always slightly higher than in unrelated mother-child pairs, but the difference was never significant. With a sensitivity of about 100 clones per million clonotypes, no persistent microchimeric T cell clones were detected. To look for features that set related mother-child pairs apart from unrelated individuals, the researchers ran deep NGS to compare the TCR beta repertoires of mothers and children. Mothers averaged roughly 40 +/- 4 years of age and children averaged around 10 +/- 4 years. After adapters were ligated using NEBNext reagents, the libraries underwent 100+100 nt paired-end sequencing on an Illumina HiSeq 2000. To avoid cross-contamination, the mother libraries and the child libraries were prepared a month apart and sequenced in separate runs. Between roughly 500,000 and 2,300,000 distinct TCR beta clonotypes were identified per donor. Naive TCR beta clonotypes were estimated from low-frequency clonotypes matched to each donor's FACS-determined naive share, without sorting.

The sequenced sample consisted of blood. This clonotype originated in a boy aged 2 to 10 in good health.

The DNA reads TGTGCCAGCAGCCAAGAGTTGGGGCGGGGCCCCTACGAGCAGTACTTC. Translated, this is CASSQELGRGPYEQYF. The sequence is built from TRBV3-1 and TRBJ2-7; perhaps TRBD2 is the D gene, with 6 bases matching. The CDR3 holds 16 amino acids from the cysteine to the phenylalanine. Only the CDR3 DNA is retained, 48 bases long and in frame from the first base. According to the germline V gene (reference sequence), CDR1 reads LGHDT and CDR2 reads YNNKEL. V is cut by 0 bases and J by 2 bases, and the space between the germline ends is 14 bases.